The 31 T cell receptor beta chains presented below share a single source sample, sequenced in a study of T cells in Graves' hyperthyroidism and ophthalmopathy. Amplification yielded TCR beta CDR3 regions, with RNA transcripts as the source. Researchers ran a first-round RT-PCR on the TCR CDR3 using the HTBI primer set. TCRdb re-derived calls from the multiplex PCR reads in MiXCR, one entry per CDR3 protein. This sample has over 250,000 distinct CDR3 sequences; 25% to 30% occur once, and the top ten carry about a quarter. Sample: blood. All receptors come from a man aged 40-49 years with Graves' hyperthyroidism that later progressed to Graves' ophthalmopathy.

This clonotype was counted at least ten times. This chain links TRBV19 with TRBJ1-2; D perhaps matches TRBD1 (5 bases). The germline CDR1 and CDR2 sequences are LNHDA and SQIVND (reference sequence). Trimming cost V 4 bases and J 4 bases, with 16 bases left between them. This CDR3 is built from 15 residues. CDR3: CASSTQAGGTYGYTF. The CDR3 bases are TGTGCCAGTAGTACGCAAGCGGGGGGAACCTATGGCTACACCTTC.

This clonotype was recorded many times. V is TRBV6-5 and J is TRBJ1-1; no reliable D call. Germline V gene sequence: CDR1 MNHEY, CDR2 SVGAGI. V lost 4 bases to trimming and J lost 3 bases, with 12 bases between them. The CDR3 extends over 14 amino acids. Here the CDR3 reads CASSFTRRDTEAFF. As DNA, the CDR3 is TGTGCCAGCAGTTTTACCCGGCGCGACACTGAAGCTTTCTTT.

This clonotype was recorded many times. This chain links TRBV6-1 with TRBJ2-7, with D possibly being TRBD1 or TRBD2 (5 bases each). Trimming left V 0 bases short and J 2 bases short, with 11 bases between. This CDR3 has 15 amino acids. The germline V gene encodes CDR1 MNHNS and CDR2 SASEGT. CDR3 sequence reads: CASSEAVGDPYEQYF. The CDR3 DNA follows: TGTGCCAGCAGTGAAGCAGTGGGGGACCCCTACGAGCAGTACTTC.

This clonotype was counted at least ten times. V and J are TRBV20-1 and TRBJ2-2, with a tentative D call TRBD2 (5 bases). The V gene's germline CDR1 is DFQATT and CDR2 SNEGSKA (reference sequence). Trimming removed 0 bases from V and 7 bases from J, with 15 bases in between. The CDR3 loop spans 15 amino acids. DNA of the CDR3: TGCAGTGCTAGAGATCCAGAGGGAAAAGACGGGGAGCTGTTTTTT. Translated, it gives CSARDPEGKDGELFF.

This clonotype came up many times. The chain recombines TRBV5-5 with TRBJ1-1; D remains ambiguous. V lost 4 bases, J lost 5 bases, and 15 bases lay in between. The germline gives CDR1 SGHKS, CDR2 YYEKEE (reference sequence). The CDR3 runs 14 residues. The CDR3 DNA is TGTGCCAGCAGCCCCCGGGCAGGCAGGACTGAAGCTTTCTTT. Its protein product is CASSPRAGRTEAFF.

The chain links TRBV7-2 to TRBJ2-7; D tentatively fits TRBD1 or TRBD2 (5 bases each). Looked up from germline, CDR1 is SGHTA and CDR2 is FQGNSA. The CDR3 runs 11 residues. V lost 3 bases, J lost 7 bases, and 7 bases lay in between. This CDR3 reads CASSFWGEQYF. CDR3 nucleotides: TGTGCCAGCAGCTTTTGGGGGGAGCAGTACTTC.

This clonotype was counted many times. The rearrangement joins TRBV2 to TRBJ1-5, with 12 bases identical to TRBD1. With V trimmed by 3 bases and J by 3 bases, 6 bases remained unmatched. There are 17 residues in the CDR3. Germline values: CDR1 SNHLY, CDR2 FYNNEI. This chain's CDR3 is CASSEGGTGGDNQPQHF. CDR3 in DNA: TGTGCCAGCAGTGAGGGAGGGACAGGGGGCGACAATCAGCCCCAGCATTTT.

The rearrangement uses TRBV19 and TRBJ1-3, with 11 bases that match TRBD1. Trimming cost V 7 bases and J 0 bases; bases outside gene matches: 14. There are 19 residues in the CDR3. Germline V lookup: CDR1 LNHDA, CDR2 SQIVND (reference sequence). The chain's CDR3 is CASTAWTGGVINSGNTIYF. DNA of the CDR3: TGTGCCAGTACGGCCTGGACAGGGGGCGTAATAAACTCTGGAAACACCATATATTTT.

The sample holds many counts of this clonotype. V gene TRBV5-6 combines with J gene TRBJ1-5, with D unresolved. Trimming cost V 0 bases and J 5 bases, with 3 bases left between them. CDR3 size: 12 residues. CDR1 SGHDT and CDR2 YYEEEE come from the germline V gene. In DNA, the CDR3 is TGTGCCAGCAGCTTGGTCGATCAGCCCCAGCATTTT. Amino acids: CASSLVDQPQHF.

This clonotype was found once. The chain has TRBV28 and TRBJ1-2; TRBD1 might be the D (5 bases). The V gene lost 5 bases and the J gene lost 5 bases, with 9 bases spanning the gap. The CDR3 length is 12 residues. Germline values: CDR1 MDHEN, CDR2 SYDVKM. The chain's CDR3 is CASSKRQYGYTF. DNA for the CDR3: TGTGCCAGCAGTAAACGACAGTATGGCTACACCTTC.

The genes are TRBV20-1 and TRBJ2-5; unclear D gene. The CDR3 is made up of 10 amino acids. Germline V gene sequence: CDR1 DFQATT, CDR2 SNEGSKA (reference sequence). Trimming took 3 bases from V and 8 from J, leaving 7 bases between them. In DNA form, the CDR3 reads TGCAGTGCTAGTTTGGGAACCCAGTACTTC. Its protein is CSASLGTQYF.

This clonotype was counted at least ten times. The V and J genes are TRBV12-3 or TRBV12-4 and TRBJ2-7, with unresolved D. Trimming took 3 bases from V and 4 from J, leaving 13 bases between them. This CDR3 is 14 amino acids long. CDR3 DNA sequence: TGTGCCAGCAGTTTTGGCCCGGGTTCTTACGAGCAGTACTTC. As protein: CASSFGPGSYEQYF.

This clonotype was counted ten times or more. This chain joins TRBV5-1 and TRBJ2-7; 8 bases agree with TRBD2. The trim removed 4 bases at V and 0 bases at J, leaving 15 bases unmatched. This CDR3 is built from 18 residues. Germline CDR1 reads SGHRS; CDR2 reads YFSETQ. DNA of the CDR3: TGCGCCAGCAGCGACGGGGGATTTAGCGGGATCAGCTCCTACGAGCAGTACTTC. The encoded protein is CASSDGGFSGISSYEQYF.

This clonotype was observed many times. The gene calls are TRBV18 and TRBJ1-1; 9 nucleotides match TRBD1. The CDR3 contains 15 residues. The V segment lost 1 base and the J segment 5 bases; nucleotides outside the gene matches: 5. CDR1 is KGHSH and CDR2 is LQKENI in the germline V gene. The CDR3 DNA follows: TGTGCCAGCTCACCACGGACAGGGGACCTGACTGAAGCTTTCTTT. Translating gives CASSPRTGDLTEAFF. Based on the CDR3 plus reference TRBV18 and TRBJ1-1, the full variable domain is NAGVMQNPRHLVRRRGQEARLRCSPMKGHSHVYWYRQLPEEGLKFMVYLQKENIIDESGMPKERFSAEFPKEGPSILRIQQVVRGDSAAYFCASSPRTGDLTEAFFGQGTRLTVV.

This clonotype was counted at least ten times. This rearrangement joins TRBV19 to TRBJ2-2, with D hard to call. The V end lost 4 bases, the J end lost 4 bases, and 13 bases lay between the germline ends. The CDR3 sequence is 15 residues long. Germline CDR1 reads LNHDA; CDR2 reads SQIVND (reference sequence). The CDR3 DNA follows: TGTGCCAGTAGTACCCAGCAGCCGGTCACCGGGGAGCTGTTTTTT. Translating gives CASSTQQPVTGELFF.

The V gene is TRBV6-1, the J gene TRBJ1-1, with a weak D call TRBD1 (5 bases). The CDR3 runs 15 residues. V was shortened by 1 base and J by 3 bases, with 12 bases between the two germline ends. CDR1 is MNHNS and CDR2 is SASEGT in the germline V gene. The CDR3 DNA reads TGTGCCAGCAGTGAAGTCGGGGCTAAGTACACTGAAGCTTTCTTT. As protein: CASSEVGAKYTEAFF.

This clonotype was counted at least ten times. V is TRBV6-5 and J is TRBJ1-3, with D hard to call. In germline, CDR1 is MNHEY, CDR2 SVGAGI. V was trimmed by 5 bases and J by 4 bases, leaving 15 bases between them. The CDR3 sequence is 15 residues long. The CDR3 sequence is CASSRDGTLGNTIYF. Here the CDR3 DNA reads TGTGCCAGCAGTCGAGACGGAACGCTCGGAAACACCATATATTTT.

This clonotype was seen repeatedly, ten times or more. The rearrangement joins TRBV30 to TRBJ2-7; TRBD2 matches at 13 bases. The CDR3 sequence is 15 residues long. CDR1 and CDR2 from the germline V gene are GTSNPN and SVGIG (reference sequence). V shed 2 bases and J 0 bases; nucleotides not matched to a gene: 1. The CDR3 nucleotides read TGTGCCTGGAGTTGGACTAGCGGGAGCTCCTACGAGCAGTACTTC. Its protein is CAWSWTSGSSYEQYF.

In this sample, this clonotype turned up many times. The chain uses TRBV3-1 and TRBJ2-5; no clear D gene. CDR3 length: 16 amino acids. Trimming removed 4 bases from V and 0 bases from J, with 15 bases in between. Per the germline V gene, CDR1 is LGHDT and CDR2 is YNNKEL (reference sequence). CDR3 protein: CASSPPGRLYQETQYF. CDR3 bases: TGTGCCAGCAGCCCACCAGGACGCCTGTACCAAGAGACCCAGTACTTC.

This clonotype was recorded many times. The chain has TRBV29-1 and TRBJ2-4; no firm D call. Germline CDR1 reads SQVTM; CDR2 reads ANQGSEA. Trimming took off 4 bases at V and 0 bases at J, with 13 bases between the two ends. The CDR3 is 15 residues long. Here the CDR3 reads CSVVLGFLAKNIQYF. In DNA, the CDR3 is TGCAGCGTTGTCCTCGGTTTCCTAGCCAAAAACATTCAGTACTTC.

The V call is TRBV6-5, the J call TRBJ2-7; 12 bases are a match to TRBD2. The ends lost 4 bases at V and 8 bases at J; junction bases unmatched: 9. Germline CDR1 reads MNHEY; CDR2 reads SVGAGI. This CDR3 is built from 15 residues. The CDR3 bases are TGTGCCAGCAGTTTTGGACTAGCGGGATTTTCCCAGCAGTACTTC. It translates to CASSFGLAGFSQQYF.

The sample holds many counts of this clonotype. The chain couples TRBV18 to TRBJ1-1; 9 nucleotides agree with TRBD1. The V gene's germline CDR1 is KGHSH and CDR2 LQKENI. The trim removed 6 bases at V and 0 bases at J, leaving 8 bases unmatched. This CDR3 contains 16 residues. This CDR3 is CASSGTGTGLNTEAFF. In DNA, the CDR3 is TGTGCCAGCTCCGGAACCGGGACAGGGCTGAACACTGAAGCTTTCTTT.

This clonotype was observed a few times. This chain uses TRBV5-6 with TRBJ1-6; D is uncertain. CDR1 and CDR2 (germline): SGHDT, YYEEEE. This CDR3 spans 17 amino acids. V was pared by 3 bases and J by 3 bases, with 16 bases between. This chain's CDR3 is CASSSSIATHYNSPLHF. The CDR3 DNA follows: TGTGCCAGCAGCTCCAGCATCGCGACTCACTATAATTCACCCCTCCACTTT.

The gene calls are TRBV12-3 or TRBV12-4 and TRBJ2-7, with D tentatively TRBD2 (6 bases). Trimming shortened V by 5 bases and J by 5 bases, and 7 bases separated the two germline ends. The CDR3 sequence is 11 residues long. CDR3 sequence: CASSGTDEQYF. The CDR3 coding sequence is TGTGCCAGCAGTGGGACTGACGAGCAGTACTTC.

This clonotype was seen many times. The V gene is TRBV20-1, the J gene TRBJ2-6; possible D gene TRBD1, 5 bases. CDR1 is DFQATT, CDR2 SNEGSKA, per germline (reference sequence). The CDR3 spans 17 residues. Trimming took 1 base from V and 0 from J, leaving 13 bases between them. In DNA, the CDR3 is TGCAGTGCTAGAGGGGGCAAGGGGCCCTCTGGGGCCAACGTCCTGACTTTC. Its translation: CSARGGKGPSGANVLTF.

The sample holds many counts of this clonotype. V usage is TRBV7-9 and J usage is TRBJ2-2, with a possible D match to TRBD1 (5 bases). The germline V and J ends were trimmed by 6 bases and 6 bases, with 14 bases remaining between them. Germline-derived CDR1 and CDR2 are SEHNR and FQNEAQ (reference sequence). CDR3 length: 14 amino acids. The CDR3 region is CASSNQGWAGELFF. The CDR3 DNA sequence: TGTGCCAGCAGTAATCAGGGCTGGGCCGGGGAGCTGTTTTTT.

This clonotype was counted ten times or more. The CDR3 DNA sequence: TGTGCCAGCAGTGTGACAGGGAACACTGAAGCTTTCTTT. Translation gives CASSVTGNTEAFF. The V call is TRBV27, the J call TRBJ1-1; a weak D match, TRBD1 (6 bases). CDR1 is MNHEY and CDR2 is SMNVEV in the germline V gene (reference sequence). The CDR3 has 13 amino acids. Trimming shortened V by 5 bases and J by 1 base, and 8 bases separated the two germline ends.

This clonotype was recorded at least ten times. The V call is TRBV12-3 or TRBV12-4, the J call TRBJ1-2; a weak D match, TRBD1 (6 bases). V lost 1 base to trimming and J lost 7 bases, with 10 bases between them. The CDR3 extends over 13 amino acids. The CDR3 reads CASSLEQGGGYTF. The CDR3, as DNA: TGTGCCAGCAGTTTAGAACAGGGTGGTGGCTACACCTTC.

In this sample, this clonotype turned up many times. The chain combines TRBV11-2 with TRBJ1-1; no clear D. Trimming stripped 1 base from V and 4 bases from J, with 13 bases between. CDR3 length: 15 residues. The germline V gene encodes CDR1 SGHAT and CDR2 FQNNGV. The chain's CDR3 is CASSLGPGLGTEAFF. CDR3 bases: TGTGCCAGCAGCTTAGGCCCAGGTCTAGGCACTGAAGCTTTCTTT.

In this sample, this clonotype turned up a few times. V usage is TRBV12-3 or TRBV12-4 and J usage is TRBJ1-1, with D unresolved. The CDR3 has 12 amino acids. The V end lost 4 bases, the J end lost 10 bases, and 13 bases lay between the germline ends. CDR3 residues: CASSSPTRGAFF. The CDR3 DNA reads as TGTGCCAGCAGTTCTCCAACTCGGGGAGCTTTCTTT.

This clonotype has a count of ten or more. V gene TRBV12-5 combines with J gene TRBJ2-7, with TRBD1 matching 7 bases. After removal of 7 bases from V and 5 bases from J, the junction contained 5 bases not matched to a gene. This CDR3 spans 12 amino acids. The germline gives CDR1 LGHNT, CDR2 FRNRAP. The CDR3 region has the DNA TGTGCTAGTGCCAGGGGGTTCAACGAGCAGTACTTC. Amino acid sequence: CASARGFNEQYF.